This TCR beta chain is from a study of cytomegalovirus exposure and HLA in healthy donors. General observations from the study: In a later analysis, an Asian-associated ancestry cluster reportedly showed fewer N-insertions than the roughly 710-donor mean. Researchers left out some V segments, among them TRBV6-2 and TRBV6-3, as indistinguishable.

13 Jbeta primers and 60 Vbeta primers were used for the PCR. Using immunoSEQ multiplex PCR, the repertoire was profiled, and TCRdb retains in-frame clones only, with some absent. The repertoire holds 100,000 to 150,000 clones, with less than 85% as singletons. V lost 2 bases, J lost 0 bases, and 11 bases lay in between. The CDR3 covers 16 residues. The V gene's germline CDR1 is MNHEY and CDR2 SMNVEV (reference sequence). Concerning this clone: Its cognate antigen is unknown.

Sequencing used PBMCs. This receptor was obtained from a middle-aged woman in good health and CMV-seropositive. The chain recombines TRBV27 with TRBJ1-3, with no clear D. CDR3: CASSLGGGRSGNTIYF. The CDR3 nucleotides are TGTGCCAGCAGTTTAGGCGGAGGCCGCTCTGGAAACACCATATATTTT.